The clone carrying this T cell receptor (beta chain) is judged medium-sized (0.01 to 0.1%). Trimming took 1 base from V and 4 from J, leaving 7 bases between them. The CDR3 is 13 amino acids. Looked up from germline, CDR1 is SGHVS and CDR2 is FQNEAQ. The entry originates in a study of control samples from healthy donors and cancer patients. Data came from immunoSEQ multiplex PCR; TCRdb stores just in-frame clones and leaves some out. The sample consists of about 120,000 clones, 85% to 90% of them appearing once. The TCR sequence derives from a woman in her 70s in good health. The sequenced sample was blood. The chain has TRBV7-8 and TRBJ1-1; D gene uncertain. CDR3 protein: CASSLDMSTEAFF. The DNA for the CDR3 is TGTGCCAGCAGCTTAGACATGAGCACTGAAGCTTTCTTT.